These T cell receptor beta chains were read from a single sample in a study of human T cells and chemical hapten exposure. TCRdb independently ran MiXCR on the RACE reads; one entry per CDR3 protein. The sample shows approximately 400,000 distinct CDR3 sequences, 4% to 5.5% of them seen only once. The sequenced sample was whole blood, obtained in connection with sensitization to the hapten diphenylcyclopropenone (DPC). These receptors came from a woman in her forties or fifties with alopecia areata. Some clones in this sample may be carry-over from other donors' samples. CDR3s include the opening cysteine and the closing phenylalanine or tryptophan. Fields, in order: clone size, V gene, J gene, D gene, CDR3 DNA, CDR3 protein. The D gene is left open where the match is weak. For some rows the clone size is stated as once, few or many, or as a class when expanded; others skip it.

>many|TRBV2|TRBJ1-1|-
TGTGCCAGCAATGCAGGGGAAGAAGCTTTCTTT
CASNAGEEAFF
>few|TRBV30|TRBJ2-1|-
TGTGCCTGGAGTGGGACCACCAATGAGCAGTTCTTC
CAWSGTTNEQFF
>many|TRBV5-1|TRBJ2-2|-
TGCGCCAGCAGCCCAGACGTAGGCGGGGAGCTGTTTTTT
CASSPDVGGELFF
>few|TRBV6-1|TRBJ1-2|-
TGTGCCAGCAGTGATGAGGGGTTTACTCATGGCTACACCTTC
CASSDEGFTHGYTF
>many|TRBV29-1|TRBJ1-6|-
TGCAGCGTGAAGGGGGAGGGAGGTTCACCCCTCCACTTT
CSVKGEGGSPLHF
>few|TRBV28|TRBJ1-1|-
TGTGCCACCCTAGGACAGCCGGATTACGCTTTCTTT
CATLGQPDYAFF
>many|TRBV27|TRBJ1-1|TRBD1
TGTGCCAGCAGGGGACAGGGGGCTGCTGAAGCTTTCTTT
CASRGQGAAEAFF
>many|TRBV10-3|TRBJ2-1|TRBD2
TGTGCCATCAGTGGGCGACTAGCGGGAGCAACTTACAATGAGCAGTTCTTC
CAISGRLAGATYNEQFF
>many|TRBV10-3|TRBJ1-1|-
TGTGCCATCAGGAAGGTTCTGGGGGACACTGAAGCTTTCTTT
CAIRKVLGDTEAFF
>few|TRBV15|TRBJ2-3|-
TGTGCCACCAGCAGAGACAGCACAGATACGCAGTATTTT
CATSRDSTDTQYF
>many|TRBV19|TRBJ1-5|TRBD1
TGTGCCAGTATCCGAAACGGACAGGGTAATCAGCCCCAGCATTTT
CASIRNGQGNQPQHF
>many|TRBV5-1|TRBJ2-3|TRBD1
TGCGCCAGCAGCTCTAATACAGGGGGAGGAACAGATACGCAGTATTTT
CASSSNTGGGTDTQYF
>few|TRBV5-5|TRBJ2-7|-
TGTGCCAGCTTCGCCTCCGGGCAGGAAGAGCAGTACTTC
CASFASGQEEQYF
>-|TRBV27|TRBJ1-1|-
TGTGCCAGCAGTTTATATCAGGACACTGAAGCTTTCTTT
CASSLYQDTEAFF
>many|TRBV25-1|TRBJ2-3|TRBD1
TGTGCCAGCAGTCGACAGGGCTCGCCTAATACGCAGTATTTT
CASSRQGSPNTQYF
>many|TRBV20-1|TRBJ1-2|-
TGCAGTGCTAGCAGTACTCCGGGACGGAGCCTTAACTATGGCTACACCTTC
CSASSTPGRSLNYGYTF
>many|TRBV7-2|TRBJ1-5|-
TGTGCCAGCAGCTTTTCCGGGGACGGCAATCAGCCCCAGCATTTT
CASSFSGDGNQPQHF
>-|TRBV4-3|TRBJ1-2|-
TGCGCCAGCAGCCAAGATCGGGGAAACAGGGACGGGTATGGCTACACCTTC
CASSQDRGNRDGYGYTF
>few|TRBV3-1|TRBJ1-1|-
TGTGCCAGCAGCCAGTCGGAGGCCACTGAAGCTTTCTTT
CASSQSEATEAFF
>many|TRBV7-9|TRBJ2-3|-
TGTGCCAGCAGCTTAGGGGACCCCACAGATACGCAGTATTTT
CASSLGDPTDTQYF
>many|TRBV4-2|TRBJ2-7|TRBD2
TGTGCCAGCAGCCAAGGACTACGGGACTACTCCTACGAGCAGTACTTC
CASSQGLRDYSYEQYF
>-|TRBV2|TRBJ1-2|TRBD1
TGTGCCAGCAAGCAGGGGGGGTACTATGGCTACACCTTC
CASKQGGYYGYTF
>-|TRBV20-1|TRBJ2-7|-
TGCAGTGCTAATGGGCAGAGGAGAGACGAGCAGTACTTC
CSANGQRRDEQYF
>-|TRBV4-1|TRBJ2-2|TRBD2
TGCGCCAGCAGCCAGCGGGGGGCGGGAACCGGGGAGCTGTTTTTT
CASSQRGAGTGELFF
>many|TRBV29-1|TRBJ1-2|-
TGCAGCGTTGCTTCAGGGTTCCCTAGAATGGACTATGGCTACACCTTC
CSVASGFPRMDYGYTF
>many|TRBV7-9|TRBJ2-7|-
TGTGCCAGCAGCTTAGCGGGCATGCGGCCTCTCGAGCAGTACTTC
CASSLAGMRPLEQYF
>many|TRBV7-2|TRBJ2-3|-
TGTGCCAGCAGCTTAGCGCCCGCAGGTCCACGTCGTGGAGATACGCAGTATTTT
CASSLAPAGPRRGDTQYF
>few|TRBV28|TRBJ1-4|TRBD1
TGTGCCAGCAGTCCAACAGGGGGCATTAGTGAAAAACTGTTTTTT
CASSPTGGISEKLFF
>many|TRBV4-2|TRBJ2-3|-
TGTGCCAGCAGCCAAGATGGACTCGGGGGAGCGGGCACAGATACGCAGTATTTT
CASSQDGLGGAGTDTQYF
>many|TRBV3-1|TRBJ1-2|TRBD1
TGTGCCAGCAGCCCGCCGACAGGGGAGTATGGCTACACCTTC
CASSPPTGEYGYTF
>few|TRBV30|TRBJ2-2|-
TGTGCCTGGGGGGCCGACACCGGGGAGCTGTTTTTT
CAWGADTGELFF
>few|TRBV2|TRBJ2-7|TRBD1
TGTGCCAGCAGGGCAGGGGGCGTTGGCTACGAGCAGTACTTC
CASRAGGVGYEQYF
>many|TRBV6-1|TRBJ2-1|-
TGTGCCAGCAGTTCTGGACTTCCCAATGAGCAGTTCTTC
CASSSGLPNEQFF
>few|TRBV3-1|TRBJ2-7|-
TGTGCCAGCAGCCAAGCCCCTCAACCCGAGCAGTACTTC
CASSQAPQPEQYF
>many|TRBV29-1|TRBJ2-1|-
TGCAGCGTTGAGAACAAGAAGGACGCTGAGCAGTTCTTC
CSVENKKDAEQFF
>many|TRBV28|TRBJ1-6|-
TGTGCCAGCAGTCGGGAAGATCCAACCCTCCACTTT
CASSREDPTLHF
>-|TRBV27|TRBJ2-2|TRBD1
TGTGCCAGCAGGCACAGGGGTGGTACCGGGGAGCTGTTTTTT
CASRHRGGTGELFF